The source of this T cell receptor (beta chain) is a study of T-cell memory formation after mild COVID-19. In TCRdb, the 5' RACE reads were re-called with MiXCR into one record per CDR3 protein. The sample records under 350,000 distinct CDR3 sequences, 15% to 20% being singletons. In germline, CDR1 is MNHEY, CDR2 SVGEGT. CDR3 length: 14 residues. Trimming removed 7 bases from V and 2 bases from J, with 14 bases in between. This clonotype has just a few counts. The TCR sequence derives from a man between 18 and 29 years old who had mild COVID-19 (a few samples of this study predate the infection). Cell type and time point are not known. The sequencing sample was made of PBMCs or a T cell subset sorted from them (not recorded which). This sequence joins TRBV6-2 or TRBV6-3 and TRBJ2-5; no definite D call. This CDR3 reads CASNRRWEQETQYF. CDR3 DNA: TGTGCCAGCAATAGGCGATGGGAACAAGAGACCCAGTACTTC.